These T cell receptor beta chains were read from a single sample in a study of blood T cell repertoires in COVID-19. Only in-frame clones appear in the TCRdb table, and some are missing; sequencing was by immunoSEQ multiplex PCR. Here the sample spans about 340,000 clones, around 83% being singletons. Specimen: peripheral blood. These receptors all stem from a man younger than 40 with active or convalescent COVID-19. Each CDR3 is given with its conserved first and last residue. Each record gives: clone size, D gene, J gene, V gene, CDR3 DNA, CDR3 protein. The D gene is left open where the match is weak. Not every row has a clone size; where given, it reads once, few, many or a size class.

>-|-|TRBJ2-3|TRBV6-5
TGTGCCAGCAGTTACTCGGGCAGGGTCACAGATACGCAGTATTTT
CASSYSGRVTDTQYF
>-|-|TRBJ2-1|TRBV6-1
TGTGCCAGCAGTGAATGGTCTAGCGAGCACTCCTACAATGAGCAGTTCTTC
CASSEWSSEHSYNEQFF
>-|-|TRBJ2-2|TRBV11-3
TGTGCCAGCAGCTTTGGGGGGATGAACACCGGGGAGCTGTTTTTT
CASSFGGMNTGELFF
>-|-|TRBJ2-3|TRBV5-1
TGCGCCAGCAACCCAGTGGACTCCACAGATACGCAGTATTTT
CASNPVDSTDTQYF
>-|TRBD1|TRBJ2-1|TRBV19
TGTGCCAGTAGTATAGATCGGTTTGGGACAGCACAAAAAGATGAGCAGTTCTTC
CASSIDRFGTAQKDEQFF
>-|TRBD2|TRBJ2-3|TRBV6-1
TGTGCCAGCAGTGAGGTAGCGGGAGGCAGAACAGATACGCAGTATTTT
CASSEVAGGRTDTQYF
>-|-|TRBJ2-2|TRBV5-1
TGCGCCAGCAGCTTGTCTAGTGCGAACACCGGGGAGCTGTTTTTT
CASSLSSANTGELFF
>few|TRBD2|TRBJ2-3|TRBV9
TGTGCCAGCAGCGTATGGCTAGCGGGGGGCACAGATACGCAGTATTTT
CASSVWLAGGTDTQYF
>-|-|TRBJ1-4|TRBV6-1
TGTGCCAGCAGTGGGTCAGGGGAAGCAACTAATGAAAAACTGTTTTTT
CASSGSGEATNEKLFF
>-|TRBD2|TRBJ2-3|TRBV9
TGTGCCAGCAGCCCCCGAGCGGGAGGGAGCACAGATACGCAGTATTTT
CASSPRAGGSTDTQYF